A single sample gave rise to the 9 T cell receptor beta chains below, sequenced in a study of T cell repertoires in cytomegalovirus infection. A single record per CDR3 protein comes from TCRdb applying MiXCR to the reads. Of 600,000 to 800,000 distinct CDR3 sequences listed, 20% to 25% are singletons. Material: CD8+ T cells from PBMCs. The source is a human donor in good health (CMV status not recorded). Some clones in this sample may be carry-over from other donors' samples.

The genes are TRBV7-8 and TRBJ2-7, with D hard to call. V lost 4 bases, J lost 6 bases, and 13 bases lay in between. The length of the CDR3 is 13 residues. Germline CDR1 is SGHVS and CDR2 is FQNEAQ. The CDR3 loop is CASSYVGSGEQYF. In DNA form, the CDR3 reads TGTGCCAGCAGCTACGTCGGGTCTGGCGAGCAGTACTTC.

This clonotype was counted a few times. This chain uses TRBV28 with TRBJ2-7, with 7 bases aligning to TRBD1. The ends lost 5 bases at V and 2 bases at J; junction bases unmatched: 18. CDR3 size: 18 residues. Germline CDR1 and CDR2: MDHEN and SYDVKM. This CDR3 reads CASSPIPRTGRSTYEQYV. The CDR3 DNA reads TGTGCCAGCAGTCCCATACCCCGGACAGGTAGATCCACCTACGAGCAGTACGTC.

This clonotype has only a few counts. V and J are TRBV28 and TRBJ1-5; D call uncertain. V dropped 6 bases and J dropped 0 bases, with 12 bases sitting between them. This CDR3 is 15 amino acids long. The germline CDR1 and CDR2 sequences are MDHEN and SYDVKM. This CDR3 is CASSPLGSSNQPQHF. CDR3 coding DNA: TGTGCCAGCAGCCCCCTCGGTTCTAGCAATCAGCCCCAGCATTTT.

CDR3 bases: TGCAGTGCTAGAGTATCCGAAAGTGGAGAGCAGTACTTC. It is translated as CSARVSESGEQYF. The chain combines TRBV20-1 with TRBJ2-7; unclear D gene. Germline V gene lookup returns CDR1 DFQATT and CDR2 SNEGSKA (reference sequence). This CDR3 region has 13 residues. V lost 1 base and J lost 7, with 14 bases in between.

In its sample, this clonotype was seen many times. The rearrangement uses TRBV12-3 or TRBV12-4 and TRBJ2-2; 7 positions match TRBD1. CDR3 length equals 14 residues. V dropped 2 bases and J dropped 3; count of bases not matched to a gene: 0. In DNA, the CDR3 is TGTGCCAGCAGTTTAAGGGGGCACACCGGGGAGCTGTTTTTT. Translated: CASSLRGHTGELFF.

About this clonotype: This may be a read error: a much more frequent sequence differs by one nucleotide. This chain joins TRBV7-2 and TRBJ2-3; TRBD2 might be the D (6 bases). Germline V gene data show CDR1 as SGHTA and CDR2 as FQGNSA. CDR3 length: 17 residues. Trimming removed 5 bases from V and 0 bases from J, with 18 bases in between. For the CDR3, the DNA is TGTGCCAGCAGCCCCCTGGACTATGACAGTAGCACAGATACGCAGTATTTT. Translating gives CASSPLDYDSSTDTQYF.

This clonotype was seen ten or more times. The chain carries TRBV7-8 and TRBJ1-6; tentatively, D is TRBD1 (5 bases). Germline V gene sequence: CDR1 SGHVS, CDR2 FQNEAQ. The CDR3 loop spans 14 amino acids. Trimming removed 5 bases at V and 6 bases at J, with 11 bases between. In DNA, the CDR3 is TGTGCCAGCAGCCCCCGGGGGGTTAATTCACCCCTCCACTTT. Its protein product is CASSPRGVNSPLHF.

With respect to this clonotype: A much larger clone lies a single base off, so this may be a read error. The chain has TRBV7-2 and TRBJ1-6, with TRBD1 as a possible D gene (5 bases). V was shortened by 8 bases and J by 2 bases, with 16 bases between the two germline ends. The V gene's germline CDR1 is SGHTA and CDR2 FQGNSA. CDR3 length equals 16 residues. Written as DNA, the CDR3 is TGTGCCAGCGGCTCAGAACAGGCTGCCTATAATTCACCCCTCCACTTT. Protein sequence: CASGSEQAAYNSPLHF. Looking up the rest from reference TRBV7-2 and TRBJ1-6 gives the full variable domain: GAGVSQSPSNKVTEKGKDVELRCDPISGHTALYWYRQSLGQGLEFLIYFQGNSAPDKSGLPSDRFSAERTGGSVSTLTIQRTQQEDSAVYLCASGSEQAAYNSPLHFGNGTRLTVT.

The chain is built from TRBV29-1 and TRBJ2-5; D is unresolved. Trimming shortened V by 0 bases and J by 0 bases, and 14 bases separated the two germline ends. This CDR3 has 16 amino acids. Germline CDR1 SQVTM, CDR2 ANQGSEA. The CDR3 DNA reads TGCAGCGTTGAAGATCGGTCGGCCCGTCACCAAGAGACCCAGTACTTC. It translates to CSVEDRSARHQETQYF. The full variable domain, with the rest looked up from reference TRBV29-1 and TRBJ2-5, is SAVISQKPSRDICQRGTSLTIQCQVDSQVTMMFWYRQQPGQSLTLIATANQGSEATYESGFVIDKFPISRPNLTFSTLTVSNMSPEDSSIYLCSVEDRSARHQETQYFGPGTRLLVL.